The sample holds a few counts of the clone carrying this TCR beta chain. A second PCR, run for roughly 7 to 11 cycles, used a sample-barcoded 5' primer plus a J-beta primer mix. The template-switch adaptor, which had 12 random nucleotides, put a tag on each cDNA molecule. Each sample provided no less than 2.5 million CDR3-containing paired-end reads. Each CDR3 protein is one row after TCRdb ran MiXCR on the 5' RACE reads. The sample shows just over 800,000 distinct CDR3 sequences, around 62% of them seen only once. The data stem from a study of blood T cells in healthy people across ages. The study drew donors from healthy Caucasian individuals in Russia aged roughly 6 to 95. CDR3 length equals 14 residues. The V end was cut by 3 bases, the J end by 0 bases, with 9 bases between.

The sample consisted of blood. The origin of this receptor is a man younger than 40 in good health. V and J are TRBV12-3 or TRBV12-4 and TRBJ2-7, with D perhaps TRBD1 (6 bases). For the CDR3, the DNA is TGTGCCAGCAGTTTTAGCAGGGGCTCCTACGAGCAGTACTTC. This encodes CASSFSRGSYEQYF.